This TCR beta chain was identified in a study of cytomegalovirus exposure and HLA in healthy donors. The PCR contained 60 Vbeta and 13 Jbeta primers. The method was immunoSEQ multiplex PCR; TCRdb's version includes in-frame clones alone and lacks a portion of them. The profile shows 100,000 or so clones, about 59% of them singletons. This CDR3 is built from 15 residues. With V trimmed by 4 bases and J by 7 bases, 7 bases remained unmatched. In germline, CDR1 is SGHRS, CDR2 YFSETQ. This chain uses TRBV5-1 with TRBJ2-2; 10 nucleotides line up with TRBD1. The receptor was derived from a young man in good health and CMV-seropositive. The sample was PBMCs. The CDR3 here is CASSLTGGEIGELFF. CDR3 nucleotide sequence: TGCGCCAGCAGCCTGACAGGGGGCGAGATCGGGGAGCTGTTTTTT.